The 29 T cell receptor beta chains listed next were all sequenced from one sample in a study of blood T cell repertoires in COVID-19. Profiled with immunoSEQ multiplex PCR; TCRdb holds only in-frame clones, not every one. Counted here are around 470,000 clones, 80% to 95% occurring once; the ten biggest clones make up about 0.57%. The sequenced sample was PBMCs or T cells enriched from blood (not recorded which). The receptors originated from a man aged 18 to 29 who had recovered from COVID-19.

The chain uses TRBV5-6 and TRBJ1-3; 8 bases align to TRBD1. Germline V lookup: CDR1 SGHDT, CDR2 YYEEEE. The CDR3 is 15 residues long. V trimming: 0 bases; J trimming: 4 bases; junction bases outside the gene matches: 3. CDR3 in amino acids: CASSLDWTGGNTIYF. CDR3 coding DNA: TGTGCCAGCAGCTTGGATTGGACAGGGGGAAACACCATATATTTT. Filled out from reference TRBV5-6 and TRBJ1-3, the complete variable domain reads DAGVTQSPTHLIKTRGQQVTLRCSPKSGHDTVSWYQQALGQGPQFIFQYYEEEERQRGNFPDRFSGHQFPNYSSELNVNALLLGDSALYLCASSLDWTGGNTIYFGEGSWLTVV.

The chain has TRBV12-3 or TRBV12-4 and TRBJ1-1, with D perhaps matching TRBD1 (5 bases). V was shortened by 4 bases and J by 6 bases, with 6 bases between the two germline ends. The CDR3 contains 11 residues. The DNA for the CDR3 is TGTGCCAGCAGTTCAGGGTCTGAAGCTTTCTTT. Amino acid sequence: CASSSGSEAFF.

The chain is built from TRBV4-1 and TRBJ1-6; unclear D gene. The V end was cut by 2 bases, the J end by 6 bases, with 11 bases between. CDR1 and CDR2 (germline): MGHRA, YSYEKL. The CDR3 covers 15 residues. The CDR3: CASSQPRLGNSPLHF. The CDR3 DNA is TGCGCCAGCAGCCAACCCAGGTTGGGTAATTCACCCCTCCACTTT.

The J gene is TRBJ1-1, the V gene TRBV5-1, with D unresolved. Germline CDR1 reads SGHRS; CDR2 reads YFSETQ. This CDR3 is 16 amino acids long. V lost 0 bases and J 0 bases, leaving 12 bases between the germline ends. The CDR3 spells CASSLERGALNTEAFF. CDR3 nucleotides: TGCGCCAGCAGCTTGGAACGCGGCGCGCTGAACACTGAAGCTTTCTTT.

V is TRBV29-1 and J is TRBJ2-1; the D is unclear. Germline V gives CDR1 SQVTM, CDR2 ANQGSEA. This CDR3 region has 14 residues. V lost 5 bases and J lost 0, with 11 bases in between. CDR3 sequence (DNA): TGCAGCGTTCTCGCGGAGAGCTCCTACAATGAGCAGTTCTTC. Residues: CSVLAESSYNEQFF.

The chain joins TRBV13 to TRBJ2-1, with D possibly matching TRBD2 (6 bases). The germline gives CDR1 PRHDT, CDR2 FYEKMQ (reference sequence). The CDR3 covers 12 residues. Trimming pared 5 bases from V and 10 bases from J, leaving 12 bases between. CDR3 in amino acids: CASSRLDREQFF. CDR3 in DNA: TGTGCCAGCAGCCGACTAGATCGCGAGCAGTTCTTC.

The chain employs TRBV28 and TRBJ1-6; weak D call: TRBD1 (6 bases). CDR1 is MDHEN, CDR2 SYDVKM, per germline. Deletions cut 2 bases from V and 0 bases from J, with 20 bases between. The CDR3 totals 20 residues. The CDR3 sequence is CASSLGQLSRMGSYNSPLHF. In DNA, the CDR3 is TGTGCCAGCAGTTTAGGACAGCTAAGCCGGATGGGCTCCTATAATTCACCCCTCCACTTT.

CDR3 loop: CASSPTRGIGQPQHF. CDR3 coding DNA: TGTGCCAGCAGCCCGACCAGGGGTATCGGCCAGCCCCAGCATTTT. The chain couples TRBV6-5 to TRBJ1-5, with D perhaps TRBD1 (6 bases). The CDR3 is 15 residues long. Looked up from germline, CDR1 is MNHEY and CDR2 is SVGAGI. The V gene lost 6 bases and the J gene lost 7 bases, with 19 bases spanning the gap.

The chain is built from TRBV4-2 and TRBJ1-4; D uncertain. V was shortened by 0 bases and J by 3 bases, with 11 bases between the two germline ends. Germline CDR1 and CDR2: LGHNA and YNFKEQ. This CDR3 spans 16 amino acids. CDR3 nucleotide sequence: TGTGCCAGCAGCCAAGACCTCATGGGCGCTAATGAAAAACTGTTTTTT. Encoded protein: CASSQDLMGANEKLFF.

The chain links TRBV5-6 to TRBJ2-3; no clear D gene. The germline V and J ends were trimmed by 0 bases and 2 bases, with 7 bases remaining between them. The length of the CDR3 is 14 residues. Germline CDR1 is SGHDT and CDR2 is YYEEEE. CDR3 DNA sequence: TGTGCCAGCAGCTTGGACAGAACCACAGATACGCAGTATTTT. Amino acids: CASSLDRTTDTQYF. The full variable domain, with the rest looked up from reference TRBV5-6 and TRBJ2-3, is DAGVTQSPTHLIKTRGQQVTLRCSPKSGHDTVSWYQQALGQGPQFIFQYYEEEERQRGNFPDRFSGHQFPNYSSELNVNALLLGDSALYLCASSLDRTTDTQYFGPGTRLTVL.

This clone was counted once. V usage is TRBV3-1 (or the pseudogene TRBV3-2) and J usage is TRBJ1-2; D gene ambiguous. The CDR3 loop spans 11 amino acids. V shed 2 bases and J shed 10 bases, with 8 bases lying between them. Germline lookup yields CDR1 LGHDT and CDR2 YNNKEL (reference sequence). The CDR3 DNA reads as TGTGCCAGCAGCCAAAGGGAGGACTACACCTTC. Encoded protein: CASSQREDYTF.

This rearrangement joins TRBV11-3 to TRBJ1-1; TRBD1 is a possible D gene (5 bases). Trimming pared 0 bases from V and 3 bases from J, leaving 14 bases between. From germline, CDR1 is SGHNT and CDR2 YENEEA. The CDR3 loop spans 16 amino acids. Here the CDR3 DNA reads TGTGCCAGCAGCTTAGAAGGGACGCGGGGGGACACTGAAGCTTTCTTT. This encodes CASSLEGTRGDTEAFF.

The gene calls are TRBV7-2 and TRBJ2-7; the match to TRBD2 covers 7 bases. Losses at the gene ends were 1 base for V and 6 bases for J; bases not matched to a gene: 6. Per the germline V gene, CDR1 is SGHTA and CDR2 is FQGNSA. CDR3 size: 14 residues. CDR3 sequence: CASSLGEGIGEQYF. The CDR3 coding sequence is TGTGCCAGCAGCTTAGGGGAGGGAATCGGCGAGCAGTACTTC.

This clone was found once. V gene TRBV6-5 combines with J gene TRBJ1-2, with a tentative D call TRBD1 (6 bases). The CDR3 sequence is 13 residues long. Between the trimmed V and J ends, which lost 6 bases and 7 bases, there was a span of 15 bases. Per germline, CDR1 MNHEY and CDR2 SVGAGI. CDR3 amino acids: CASRYTGSGGYTF. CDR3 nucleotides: TGTGCCAGCAGGTATACAGGGTCCGGTGGCTACACCTTC.

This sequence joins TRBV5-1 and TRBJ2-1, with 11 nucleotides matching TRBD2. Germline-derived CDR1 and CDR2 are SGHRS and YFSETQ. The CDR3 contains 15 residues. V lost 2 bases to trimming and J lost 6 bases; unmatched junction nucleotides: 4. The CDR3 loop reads CASSFWTSGLNEQFF. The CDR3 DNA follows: TGCGCCAGCAGCTTTTGGACTAGCGGGCTCAATGAGCAGTTCTTC.

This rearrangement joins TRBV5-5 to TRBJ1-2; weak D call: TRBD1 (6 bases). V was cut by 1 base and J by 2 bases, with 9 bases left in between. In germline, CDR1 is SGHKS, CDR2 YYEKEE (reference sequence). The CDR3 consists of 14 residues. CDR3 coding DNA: TGTGCCAGCAGCTTGAAGGGGGTAAACTATGGCTACACCTTC. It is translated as CASSLKGVNYGYTF. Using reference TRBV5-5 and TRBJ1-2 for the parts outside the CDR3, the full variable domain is DAGVTQSPTHLIKTRGQQVTLRCSPISGHKSVSWYQQVLGQGPQFIFQYYEKEERGRGNFPDRFSARQFPNYSSELNVNALLLGDSALYLCASSLKGVNYGYTFGSGTRLTVV.

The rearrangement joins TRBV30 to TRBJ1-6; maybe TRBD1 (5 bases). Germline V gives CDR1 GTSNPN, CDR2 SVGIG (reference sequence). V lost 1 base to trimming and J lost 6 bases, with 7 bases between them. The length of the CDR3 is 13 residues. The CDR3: CAWSAGGNSPLHF. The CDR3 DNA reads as TGTGCCTGGAGTGCCGGGGGTAATTCACCCCTCCACTTT.

CDR3 sequence: CASSPQNTKTGFWGSDTEAFF. For the CDR3, the DNA is TGTGCCAGCAGTCCCCAAAATACTAAGACAGGGTTTTGGGGATCAGACACTGAAGCTTTCTTT. This rearrangement joins TRBV6-6 to TRBJ1-1; TRBD1 aligns across 7 bases. V shed 5 bases, J shed 3 bases, and the junction held 27 bases outside the gene matches. This CDR3 is 21 amino acids long. From germline, CDR1 is MNHNY and CDR2 SVGAGI (reference sequence).

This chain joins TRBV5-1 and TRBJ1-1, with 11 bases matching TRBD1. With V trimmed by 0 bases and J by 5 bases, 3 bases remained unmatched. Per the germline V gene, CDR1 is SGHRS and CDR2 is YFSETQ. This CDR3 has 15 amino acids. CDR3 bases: TGCGCCAGCAGCTTGGGGACAGGGGGCACGACTGAAGCTTTCTTT. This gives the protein CASSLGTGGTTEAFF.

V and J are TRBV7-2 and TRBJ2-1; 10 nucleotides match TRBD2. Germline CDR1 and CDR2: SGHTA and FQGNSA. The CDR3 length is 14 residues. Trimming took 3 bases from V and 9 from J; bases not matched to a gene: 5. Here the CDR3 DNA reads TGTGCCAGCAGCTTTCTAGCGGGAGTGGGTGAGCAGTTCTTC. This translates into CASSFLAGVGEQFF.

CDR3 nucleotide sequence: TGTGCCAGCAGCTTATTTGCCGGGACAGTGAATTCACCCCTCCACTTT. It is translated as CASSLFAGTVNSPLHF. The chain recombines TRBV7-8 with TRBJ1-6; the match to TRBD1 covers 7 bases. CDR1 is SGHVS and CDR2 is FQNEAQ in the germline V gene. The CDR3 contains 16 residues. Losses at the gene ends were 2 bases for V and 7 bases for J; bases not matched to a gene: 8.

The CDR3 DNA is TGTGCCAGTAGTATCAAGGCGGGAGGGCAACTATACGAGCAGTACTTC. Translation gives CASSIKAGGQLYEQYF. This chain uses TRBV19 with TRBJ2-7; 9 positions agree with TRBD2. V shed 3 bases and J 4 bases; nucleotides not matched to a gene: 10. The germline V gene has CDR1 LNHDA and CDR2 SQIVND (reference sequence). The CDR3 spans 16 residues.

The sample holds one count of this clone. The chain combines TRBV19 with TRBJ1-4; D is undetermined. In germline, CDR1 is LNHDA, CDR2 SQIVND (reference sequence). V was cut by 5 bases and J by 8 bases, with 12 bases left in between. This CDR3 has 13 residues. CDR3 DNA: TGTGCCAGTAGTTTCGACATGGAAGAAAAACTGTTTTTT. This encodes CASSFDMEEKLFF.

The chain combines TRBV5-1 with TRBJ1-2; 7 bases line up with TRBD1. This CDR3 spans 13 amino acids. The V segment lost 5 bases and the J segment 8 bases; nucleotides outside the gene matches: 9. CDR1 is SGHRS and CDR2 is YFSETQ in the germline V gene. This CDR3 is CASSLDRTGGYTF. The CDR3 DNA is TGCGCCAGCAGTCTGGACAGGACCGGCGGCTACACCTTC.

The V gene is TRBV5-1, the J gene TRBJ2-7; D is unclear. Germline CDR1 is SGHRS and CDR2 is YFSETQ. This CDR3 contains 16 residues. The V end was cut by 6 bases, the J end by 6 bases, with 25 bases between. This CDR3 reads CASNYAVASSGPEQYF. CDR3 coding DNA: TGCGCCAGCAACTACGCGGTGGCCTCCTCCGGCCCCGAGCAGTACTTC.

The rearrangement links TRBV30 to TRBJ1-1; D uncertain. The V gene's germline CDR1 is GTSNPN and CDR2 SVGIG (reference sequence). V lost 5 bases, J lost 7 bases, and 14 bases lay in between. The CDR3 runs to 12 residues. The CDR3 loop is CAWGAQRSEAFF. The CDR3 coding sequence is TGTGCCTGGGGAGCCCAGAGGAGTGAAGCTTTCTTT.

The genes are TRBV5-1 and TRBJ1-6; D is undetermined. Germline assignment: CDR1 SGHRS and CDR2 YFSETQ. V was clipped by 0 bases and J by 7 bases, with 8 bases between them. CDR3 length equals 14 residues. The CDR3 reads CASSLVSGNSPLHF. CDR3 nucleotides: TGCGCCAGCAGCTTGGTAAGCGGCAATTCACCCCTCCACTTT.

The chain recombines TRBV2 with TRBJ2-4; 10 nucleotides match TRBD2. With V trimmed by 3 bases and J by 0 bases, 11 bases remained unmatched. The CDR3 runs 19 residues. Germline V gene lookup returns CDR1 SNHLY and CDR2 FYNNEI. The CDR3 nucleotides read TGTGCCAGCAGTGAGGACACGGGACTAGCGCTACTAGCCAAAAACATTCAGTACTTC. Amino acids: CASSEDTGLALLAKNIQYF.

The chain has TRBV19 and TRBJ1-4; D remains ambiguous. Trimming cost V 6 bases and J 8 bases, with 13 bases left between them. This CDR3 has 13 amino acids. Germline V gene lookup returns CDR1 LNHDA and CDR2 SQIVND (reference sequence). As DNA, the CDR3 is TGTGCCAGTAGCCTCGCCCCGGGGGAAAAACTGTTTTTT. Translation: CASSLAPGEKLFF.